This TCR beta chain derives from a study of control samples from healthy donors and cancer patients. Sequenced by immunoSEQ multiplex PCR; TCRdb stores in-frame clones only, minus some. The table records roughly 86,000 clones, 85% to 95% of them present only once. The V gene lost 2 bases and the J gene lost 3 bases, with 10 bases spanning the gap. Germline-derived CDR1 and CDR2 are WSHSY and SAAADI. CDR3 length: 14 residues. The chain recombines TRBV10-2 with TRBJ1-1, with D unresolved. This receptor was taken from a woman aged 25-40 years in good health. Sequences were obtained from blood. The DNA for the CDR3 is TGCGCCAGCAGTGAGGGTGGCGAAGACACTGAAGCTTTCTTT. Protein sequence: CASSEGGEDTEAFF.